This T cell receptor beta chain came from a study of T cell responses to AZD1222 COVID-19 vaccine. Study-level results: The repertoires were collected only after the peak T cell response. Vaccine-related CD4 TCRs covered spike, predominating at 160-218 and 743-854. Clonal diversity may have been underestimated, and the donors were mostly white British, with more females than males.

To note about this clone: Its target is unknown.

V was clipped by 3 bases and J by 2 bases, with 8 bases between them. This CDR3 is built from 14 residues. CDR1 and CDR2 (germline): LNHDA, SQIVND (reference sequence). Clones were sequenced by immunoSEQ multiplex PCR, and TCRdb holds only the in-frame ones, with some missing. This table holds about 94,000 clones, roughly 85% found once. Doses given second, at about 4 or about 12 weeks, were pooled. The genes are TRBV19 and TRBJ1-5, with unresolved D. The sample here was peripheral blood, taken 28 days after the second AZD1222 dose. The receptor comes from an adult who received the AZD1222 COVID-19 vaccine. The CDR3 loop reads CASSILQRNQPQHF. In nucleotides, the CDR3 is TGTGCCAGTAGTATTTTACAGCGCAATCAGCCCCAGCATTTT.